This T cell receptor beta chain is from a study of T-cell reconstitution after alpha-beta-depleted transplantation in children. Study results and caveats: Day-60 TCRbeta diversity that was high in some patients was derived from surviving recipient T cells and thymic progenitors.

TCRbeta library preparation incorporated unique molecular identifiers. TCRdb re-derived calls from the PCR reads in MiXCR, one entry per CDR3 protein. In the table there are about 110,000 distinct CDR3 sequences, 20% to 25% of which are singletons. Comment on this clonotype: What it recognizes is unknown.

This specimen consisted of PBMCs, mostly from graft donor cells, obtained 180 days after TCRalphabeta/CD19-depleted stem cell transplant. The receptor's source is a male patient aged 2 to 10 who had a stem cell transplant for chronic granulomatous disease, so the T cells may come from the graft donor.

The CDR3 bases are TGTGCCAGCTCACCTAACGTACAGGGAAATGAGCAGTTCTTC. Its protein is CASSPNVQGNEQFF. The gene calls are TRBV18 and TRBJ2-1, with D tentatively TRBD1 (6 bases). Germline-derived CDR1 and CDR2 are KGHSH and LQKENI. V gave up 3 bases and J gave up 7 bases, with 13 bases separating them. This CDR3 spans 14 amino acids.